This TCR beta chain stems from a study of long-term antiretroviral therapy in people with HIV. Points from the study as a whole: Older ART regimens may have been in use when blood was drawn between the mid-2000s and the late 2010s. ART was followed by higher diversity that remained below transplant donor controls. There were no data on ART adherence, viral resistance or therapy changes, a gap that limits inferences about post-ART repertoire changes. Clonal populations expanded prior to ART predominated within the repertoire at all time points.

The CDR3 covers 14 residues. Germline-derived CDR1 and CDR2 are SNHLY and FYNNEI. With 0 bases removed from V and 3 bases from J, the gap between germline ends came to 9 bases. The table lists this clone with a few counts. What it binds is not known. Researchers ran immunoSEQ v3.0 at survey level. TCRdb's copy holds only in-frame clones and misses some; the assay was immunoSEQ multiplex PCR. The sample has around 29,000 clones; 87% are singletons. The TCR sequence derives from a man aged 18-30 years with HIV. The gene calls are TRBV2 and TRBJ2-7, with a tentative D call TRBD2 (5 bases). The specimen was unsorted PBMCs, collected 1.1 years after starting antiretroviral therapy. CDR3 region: CASSEAGLHYEQYF. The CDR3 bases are TGTGCCAGCAGTGAAGCCGGACTCCACTACGAGCAGTACTTC.